One sample yielded the 14 T cell receptor beta chains listed below, sequenced in a study of CD8+ T cells in alopecia areata. Sample treatment: oral pan-JAK inhibitor, 5-10 mg twice daily. Extraction of RNA preceded its reverse transcription into cDNA, which served as the sequencing template. Some clones are missing from TCRdb's copy, which holds only in-frame ones; the method was immunoSEQ multiplex PCR. The repertoire holds fewer than 150,000 clones, with roughly 82% as singletons. The material sequenced was CD8+ T cells sorted from blood, taken at week 4, from a patient treated with tofacitinib. The receptors originated from a human donor with alopecia areata.

This chain uses TRBV4-1 with TRBJ1-6; 9 nucleotides match TRBD1. The junction had 6 bases not matched to a gene; V was cut back by 6 bases and J by 9 bases. The CDR3 sequence is 14 residues long. Looked up from germline, CDR1 is MGHRA and CDR2 is YSYEKL. The DNA of the CDR3 is TGCGCCAGCAGACAGACAGGGGGTCCTTCACCCCTCCACTTT. It specifies CASRQTGGPSPLHF.

The gene calls are TRBV5-6 and TRBJ1-2; 8 nucleotides line up with TRBD1. The V and J ends lost 4 bases and 7 bases, in that order; junction bases with no gene match: 12. This CDR3 region has 15 residues. CDR1 SGHDT and CDR2 YYEEEE come from the germline V gene. The CDR3 coding sequence is TGTGCCAGCAGCGGATCAGACAGGGGACGTTTTGGCTACACCTTC. Protein sequence: CASSGSDRGRFGYTF.

The genes are TRBV5-1 and TRBJ2-7; tentatively, D is TRBD1 (6 bases). CDR1 is SGHRS and CDR2 is YFSETQ in the germline V gene. The CDR3 contains 13 residues. V lost 1 base to trimming and J lost 1 base, with 6 bases between them. The CDR3 DNA follows: TGCGCCAGCAGCTTGCAGGGGTCCTACGAGCAGTACTTC. Translating gives CASSLQGSYEQYF.

The chain uses TRBV4-1 and TRBJ2-7; 10 bases are a match to TRBD1. J gave up 2 bases and V 1 base, and 8 bases lay outside the gene matches. Germline V lookup: CDR1 MGHRA, CDR2 YSYEKL. CDR3 length: 17 amino acids. The CDR3 nucleotides are TGCGCCAGCAGCCAAGTACACTCCGGGACAGGGGCCTACGAGCAGTACTTC. It is translated as CASSQVHSGTGAYEQYF.

The CDR3 nucleotides are TGTGCCAGCAGTTACGGACAGGGCGGTGAAAAACTGTTTTTT. Its translation is CASSYGQGGEKLFF. V gene TRBV6-5 combines with J gene TRBJ1-4, with 8 bases fitting TRBD1. CDR3 length: 14 amino acids. The germline CDR1 and CDR2 sequences are MNHEY and SVGAGI. V lost 2 bases to trimming and J lost 7 bases; unmatched junction nucleotides: 3.

CDR3 in amino acids: CASGRAGELFF. The DNA of the CDR3 is TGTGCCAGCGGGAGGGCCGGGGAGCTGTTTTTT. The V gene is TRBV2, the J gene TRBJ2-2; TRBD2 agrees at 7 bases. V trimming: 8 bases; J trimming: 6 bases; junction bases outside the gene matches: 0. Looked up from germline, CDR1 is SNHLY and CDR2 is FYNNEI. CDR3 length equals 11 residues.

This clone was seen once. Other nucleotide sequences from this sample produce the same CDR3. V gene TRBV7-8 combines with J gene TRBJ2-1; D remains unclear. Trimming left V 5 bases short and J 7 bases short, with 21 bases between. Germline CDR1 reads SGHVS; CDR2 reads FQNEAQ. This CDR3 is built from 16 residues. As DNA, the CDR3 is TGTGCCAGCAGCCCCCTCGTAGGACCAGCTCGTAATGAGCAGTTCTTC. Translated, it gives CASSPLVGPARNEQFF.

The chain uses TRBV29-1 and TRBJ1-2; D perhaps matches TRBD1 (6 bases). V was trimmed by 1 base and J by 4 bases, leaving 16 bases between them. This CDR3 region has 15 residues. From germline, CDR1 is SQVTM and CDR2 ANQGSEA. The DNA of the CDR3 is TGCAGCGTTGAAGGCCCCGGGGGCGATGGCTATGGCTACACCTTC. This encodes CSVEGPGGDGYGYTF.

On this clone: Other DNA sequences in the same sample also yield this CDR3. The chain couples TRBV4-3 to TRBJ2-2; no firm D call. The CDR3 has 13 residues. Trimming shortened V by 3 bases and J by 5 bases, and 7 bases separated the two germline ends. Germline V gene data show CDR1 as LGHNA and CDR2 as YSLEER. The CDR3 here is CASSQDLTGELFF. CDR3 sequence (DNA): TGCGCCAGCAGCCAGGATTTGACCGGGGAGCTGTTTTTT.

The chain uses TRBV25-1 and TRBJ1-2; D uncertain. Germline V gene data show CDR1 as MGHDK and CDR2 as SYGVNS. V was clipped by 10 bases and J by 7 bases, with 10 bases between them. This CDR3 is built from 10 residues. Here the CDR3 DNA reads TGTGCCACCTGGGCGGGTGGCTACACCTTC. Protein product: CATWAGGYTF.

The V call is TRBV7-9, the J call TRBJ2-3, with no clear D. Deletions cut 5 bases from V and 2 bases from J, with 5 bases between. Germline CDR1 and CDR2: SEHNR and FQNEAQ (reference sequence). The CDR3 is 12 amino acids. Here the CDR3 DNA reads TGTGCCAGCAGCCCTTTCACAGATACGCAGTATTTT. Translated: CASSPFTDTQYF.

In the case of this clone: The junction and the germline gene differ at one end; a read error may be behind it. J is TRBJ2-1 and V is TRBV7-7; possibly TRBD1 or TRBD2 for D (5 bases each). Germline lookup yields CDR1 SSHAT and CDR2 FNYEAQ (reference sequence). The CDR3 is 13 amino acids. Here the CDR3 reads CASSLLGDNEQFF. The CDR3 DNA reads TGTGCTAGCAGCTTATTGGGGGACAATGAGCAGTTCTTC.

This chain links TRBV15 with TRBJ1-6; TRBD1 is a possible D gene (5 bases). In germline, CDR1 is LNHNV, CDR2 YYDKDF (reference sequence). This CDR3 is built from 16 residues. With 9 bases removed from V and 0 bases from J, the gap between germline ends came to 15 bases. CDR3 amino acids: CATSNRGSSYNSPLHF. The CDR3 region has the DNA TGTGCCACTTCGAACCGGGGCAGCTCCTATAATTCACCCCTCCACTTT.

CDR3 loop: CATSRGAGGLNEQFF. CDR3 DNA sequence: TGTGCCACCAGCAGAGGGGCAGGGGGCCTCAATGAGCAGTTCTTC. The chain carries TRBV15 and TRBJ2-1; 8 bases align to TRBD1. The CDR3 is 15 amino acids. Germline V gene lookup returns CDR1 LNHNV and CDR2 YYDKDF (reference sequence). The trim removed 1 base at V and 6 bases at J, leaving 5 bases unmatched. The full variable domain, completed using reference TRBV15 and TRBJ2-1, is DAMVIQNPRYQVTQFGKPVTLSCSQTLNHNVMYWYQQKSSQAPKLLFHYYDKDFNNEADTPDNFQSRRPNTSFCFLDIRSPGLGDTAMYLCATSRGAGGLNEQFFGPGTRLTVL.